A selection of T cell receptor beta chains follows, all from one sample in a study of blood T cell repertoires in COVID-19. Generated by immunoSEQ multiplex PCR, the TCRdb table keeps only in-frame clones and is missing some. Of more than 300,000 clones in the sample, more than 70% were seen once. Sequenced material: peripheral blood. These receptors originate from a woman in her sixties or seventies with COVID-19, enrolled during active disease. CDR3s include the opening cysteine and the closing phenylalanine or tryptophan. A D gene is named only where the DNA matches it firmly. A clone size is listed for some rows: how often the clone was seen (once, few, many), or a class if it is expanded.

TRBV7-2	TRBJ1-6	.	14	TRBD1	TGTGCCAGCAGCTACGGGACAGCGAATTCACCCCTCCACTTT	CASSYGTANSPLHF
TRBV5-1	TRBJ1-6	.	17	.	TGCGCCAGCAGCTTTCGACTCGGACAGTCGTATAATTCACCCCTCCACTTT	CASSFRLGQSYNSPLHF
TRBV12-5	TRBJ2-7	.	14	.	TGTGCTAGTGGTTTGGTCGGACTTCTCTACGAGCAGTACTTC	CASGLVGLLYEQYF
TRBV7-2	TRBJ2-3	.	15	TRBD2	TGTGCCAGCAGCTTACGGACTAGCGGGGGGAATACGCAGTATTTT	CASSLRTSGGNTQYF
TRBV30	TRBJ2-1	.	14	.	TGTGCCTGGAGTAGGTCGGGGTTAGGCAATGAGCAGTTCTTC	CAWSRSGLGNEQFF
TRBV9	TRBJ2-1	.	14	.	TGTGCCAGCAGCGTTGAGGGTGACGACAATGAGCAGTTCTTC	CASSVEGDDNEQFF
TRBV7-8	TRBJ1-1	.	14	.	TGTGCCAGCAGCTTAGAAGGCAGGTCCACTGAAGCTTTCTTT	CASSLEGRSTEAFF
TRBV18	TRBJ2-7	.	18	.	TGTGCCAGCTCACCACCGATTGTACAGAACAGCACCGACTACGAGCAGTACTTC	CASSPPIVQNSTDYEQYF
TRBV6-6	TRBJ1-1	.	15	TRBD1	TGTGCCAGCAGTTCTACTTCGACAGGGGGCACTGAAGCTTTCTTT	CASSSTSTGGTEAFF
TRBV5-6	TRBJ2-7	.	14	.	TGTGCCAGCAGCTTTTCAGGTTATGCCTACGAGCAGTACTTC	CASSFSGYAYEQYF
TRBV13	TRBJ1-5	.	15	TRBD1	TGTGCCAGCAGCTTTGGGACAGCTTCAGGGCAGCCCCAGCATTTT	CASSFGTASGQPQHF
TRBV7-7	TRBJ1-6	.	15	.	TGTGCCAGCTCCCGGGTGGCCAGCCTTAATTCACCCCTCCACTTT	CASSRVASLNSPLHF
TRBV28	TRBJ1-5	.	13	.	TGTGCCCCCAAGCTCTTTCGCAATCAGCCCCAGCATTTT	CAPKLFRNQPQHF
TRBV12-5	TRBJ1-5	once	14	.	TGTGCTAGACTCGGAGGGACGAGTAATCAGCCCCAGCATTTT	CARLGGTSNQPQHF
TRBV19	TRBJ1-6	.	15	.	TGTGCCAGTAGTATAGAGGCAGGGGACAATTCACCCCTCCACTTT	CASSIEAGDNSPLHF
TRBV19	TRBJ1-3	few	14	.	TGTGCCAGTACCGGGGGGGGCTCTGGAAACACCATATATTTT	CASTGGGSGNTIYF
TRBV12-5	TRBJ2-1	.	15	TRBD2	TGTGCTAGTGGTTTTGGCGGGGGAGGGGACAATGAGCAGTTCTTC	CASGFGGGGDNEQFF
TRBV7-9	TRBJ1-5	.	15	TRBD1	TGTGCCAGCAGCCCTTCAGGACAGGGAGGTCAGCCCCAGCATTTT	CASSPSGQGGQPQHF
TRBV18	TRBJ1-4	.	14	.	TGTGCCAGCTCCCCCGACAGGCTTAATGAAAAACTGTTTTTT	CASSPDRLNEKLFF
TRBV6-4	TRBJ2-6	.	16	TRBD2	TGTGCCAGCAGTTTAGCGGGGAGCTCTGGGGCCAACGTCCTGACTTTC	CASSLAGSSGANVLTF
TRBV4-2	TRBJ1-3	.	15	.	TGTGCCAGCAGCCAACGCGGGAACTCTGGAAACACCATATATTTT	CASSQRGNSGNTIYF
TRBV5-6	TRBJ1-2	.	13	.	TGTGCCAGCAGCTTGGGAAACATCTATGGCTACACCTTC	CASSLGNIYGYTF
TRBV18	TRBJ1-3	.	15	TRBD1	TGTGCCAGCTCACCGACAGGGATTGCGGGAAACACCATATATTTT	CASSPTGIAGNTIYF
TRBV6-5	TRBJ1-1	.	13	TRBD1	TGTGCCAGCAGTCCGAGACAGGGGTCTGAAGCTTTCTTT	CASSPRQGSEAFF